The present T cell receptor beta chain was sequenced within a study of T-cell reconstitution after alpha-beta-depleted transplantation in children. The TCRbeta library was prepared with unique molecular identifiers. Each CDR3 protein is one row after TCRdb ran MiXCR on the PCR reads. This sample has 500,000 to 600,000 distinct CDR3 sequences; less than 35% occur once, and the top ten carry more than 2%. This CDR3 region has 17 residues. Trimming stripped 5 bases from V and 2 bases from J, with 19 bases between. The sample was PBMCs from the stem cell graft donor, taken from the stem cell graft. The chain has TRBV12-3 or TRBV12-4 and TRBJ1-5; D is perhaps TRBD1 (5 bases). This TCR derives from a human donor who donated a stem cell graft to a child with aplastic anemia. The CDR3 protein is CASSDSGRRGGNQPQHF. CDR3 bases: TGTGCCAGCAGTGATTCGGGACGCCGGGGCGGCAATCAGCCCCAGCATTTT.